This TCR beta chain is drawn from a study of blood T cells in healthy people across ages. Study-wide findings and caveats: Unsorted PBMCs prevented conclusive naive versus antigen-experienced comparison. It was the long-lived donors that had more naive CD4+ cells and higher diversity than aged donors.

V lost 6 bases, J lost 0 bases, and 9 bases lay in between. This CDR3 is built from 15 residues. Per germline, CDR1 MNHEY and CDR2 SVGEGT. This clonotype was picked up many times. The antigen is not known. For the second PCR, which ran for roughly 6 to 12 cycles, a sample-barcoded 5' primer and a J-beta primer mix were used. Every molecule of cDNA carried a tag from a template-switch adaptor with 12 random nucleotides. TCRdb ran MiXCR on the 5' RACE reads and lists one entry per CDR3 protein. The data show 1.5 million or so distinct CDR3 sequences, with 35% to 45% seen just once and approximately 4% held by the top ten. Ranging in age from roughly 6 to 100, the donors were healthy Caucasian individuals from Russia.

The receptor was isolated from a woman aged 18-29 years in good health. The sample taken for sequencing was blood. The chain joins TRBV6-2 or TRBV6-3 to TRBJ2-6; TRBD2 might be the D (5 bases). This CDR3 reads CASSVEDSGANVLTF. CDR3 DNA: TGTGCCAGCAGCGTGGAGGACTCTGGGGCCAACGTCCTGACTTTC.